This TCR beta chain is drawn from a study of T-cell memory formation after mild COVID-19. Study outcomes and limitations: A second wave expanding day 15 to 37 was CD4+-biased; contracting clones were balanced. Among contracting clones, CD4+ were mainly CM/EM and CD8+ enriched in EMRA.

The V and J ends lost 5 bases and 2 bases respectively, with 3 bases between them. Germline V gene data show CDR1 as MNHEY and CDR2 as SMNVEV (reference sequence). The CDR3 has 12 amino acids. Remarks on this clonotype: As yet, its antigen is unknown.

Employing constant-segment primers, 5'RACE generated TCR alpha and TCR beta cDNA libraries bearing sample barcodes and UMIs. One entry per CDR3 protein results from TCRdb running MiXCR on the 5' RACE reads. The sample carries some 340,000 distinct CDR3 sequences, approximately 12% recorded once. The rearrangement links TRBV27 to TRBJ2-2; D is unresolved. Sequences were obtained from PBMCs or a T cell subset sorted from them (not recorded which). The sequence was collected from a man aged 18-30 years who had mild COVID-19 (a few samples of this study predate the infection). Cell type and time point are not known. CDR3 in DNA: TGTGCCAGCAGTATAAACACCGGGGAGCTGTTTTTT. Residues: CASSINTGELFF.